This T cell receptor beta chain was retrieved from a study of CD8 T cells in ankylosing spondylitis. There are a few counts of this clonotype. Its antigen is not identified. Study conclusions and caveats: There was a TCR beta motif, made of several highly homologous variants, that appeared characteristic of ankylosing spondylitis blood. There were earlier reports of some motif variants in reactive arthritis synovial fluid and blood. Peripheral blood held disease-linked clones only at relatively low frequency, and these were CD8+.

TCRdb used MiXCR to reprocess the 5' RACE reads, holding one entry per CDR3 protein. The table has 250,000 to 400,000 distinct CDR3 sequences, around a tenth seen once. Trimming took 3 bases from V and 2 from J, leaving 14 bases between them. The V gene's germline CDR1 is SGDLS and CDR2 YYNGEE. This CDR3 region has 15 residues. The V call is TRBV9, the J call TRBJ2-5, with D hard to call. This clonotype was obtained from a female donor with ankylosing spondylitis or in good health (not recorded which). The sequencing sample was made of blood, either unsorted or a sorted T cell fraction (not recorded which). CDR3 DNA sequence: TGTGCCAGCAGCGCCGGTAGAGGCCGACAAGAGACCCAGTACTTC. This encodes CASSAGRGRQETQYF.